These 19 T cell receptor beta chains were all obtained from the same sample, sequenced in a study of beta chain features in type 1 diabetes. Findings and caveats of the study: Patients with Type 1 diabetes showed moderately but significantly shorter TCRB CDR3s in all four CD4+ subsets.

No antigens are known for them. The sequenced template was cDNA made from the entire isolated RNA. Here immunoSEQ multiplex PCR was the method, and the copy in TCRdb shows in-frame clones only, minus some. The table has 600,000 to 700,000 clones, approximately 13% seen once. The sequenced sample was naive CD4+ T cells from blood. The origin of the receptors is a young man with type 1 diabetes.

The chain uses TRBV5-4 and TRBJ1-2; a possible D gene is TRBD1 (5 bases). The V gene's germline CDR1 is SGHNT and CDR2 YYREEE (reference sequence). V lost 6 bases to trimming and J lost 8 bases, with 23 bases between them. The CDR3 loop spans 15 amino acids. The CDR3 loop reads CASNSQREGVYGYTF. The DNA for the CDR3 is TGTGCCAGCAACTCCCAGAGGGAAGGGGTGTACGGCTACACCTTC. The entire variable domain, with the rest obtained from reference TRBV5-4 and TRBJ1-2, is as follows: ETGVTQSPTHLIKTRGQQVTLRCSSQSGHNTVSWYQQALGQGPQFIFQYYREEENGRGNFPPRFSGLQFPNYSSELNVNALELDDSALYLCASNSQREGVYGYTFGSGTRLTVV.

The chain recombines TRBV6-6 with TRBJ2-5; 10 bases line up with TRBD2. Unmatched junction bases numbered 12, after V lost 5 bases and J lost 9 bases. In germline, CDR1 is MNHNY, CDR2 SVGAGI (reference sequence). This CDR3 comprises 15 residues. Here the CDR3 DNA reads TGTGCCAGCAGTGCAAGCGGGGGGGCACTGGGGGCCCAGTACTTC. As protein: CASSASGGALGAQYF.

The CDR3 is CASSPQGVNEKLFF. The CDR3 region has the DNA TGTGCCAGCAGTCCCCAGGGCGTTAATGAAAAACTGTTTTTT. This chain joins TRBV28 and TRBJ1-4, with D possibly matching TRBD1 (5 bases). The ends were cut back, 5 bases at V and 4 bases at J, with 11 bases in the middle. The CDR3 loop spans 14 amino acids. Looked up from germline, CDR1 is MDHEN and CDR2 is SYDVKM.

This clone was counted a few times. The genes are TRBV10-3 and TRBJ1-1; D ambiguous. The germline V gene has CDR1 ENHRY and CDR2 SYGVKD. Deletions cut 6 bases from V and 8 bases from J, with 10 bases between. This CDR3 comprises 11 residues. This CDR3 reads CAIRDLHEAFF. Here the CDR3 DNA reads TGTGCCATCAGGGACCTTCACGAAGCTTTCTTT.

As to this clone: Other DNA sequences of this sample code for an identical CDR3. CDR3 coding DNA: TGTGCCAGCTCACCGGGACTAGCGGGGACAGATACGCAGTATTTT. It translates to CASSPGLAGTDTQYF. The chain uses TRBV18 and TRBJ2-3, with 13 positions matching TRBD2. V was clipped by 3 bases and J by 3 bases; unmatched bases: 0. Germline assignment: CDR1 KGHSH and CDR2 LQKENI. This CDR3 region has 15 residues. Based on the CDR3 plus reference TRBV18 and TRBJ2-3, the full variable domain is NAGVMQNPRHLVRRRGQEARLRCSPMKGHSHVYWYRQLPEEGLKFMVYLQKENIIDESGMPKERFSAEFPKEGPSILRIQQVVRGDSAAYFCASSPGLAGTDTQYFGPGTRLTVL.

This clone occurred a few times. This rearrangement joins TRBV9 to TRBJ1-5; perhaps TRBD1 as D (5 bases). CDR3 length: 15 residues. V was shortened by 0 bases and J by 6 bases, with 13 bases between the two germline ends. Germline CDR1 SGDLS, CDR2 YYNGEE. CDR3 residues: CASSVAGRVGQPQHF. The DNA for the CDR3 is TGTGCCAGCAGCGTAGCTGGCAGGGTGGGTCAGCCCCAGCATTTT.

The V and J genes are TRBV27 and TRBJ1-5; D uncertain. This CDR3 spans 14 amino acids. The V gene lost 5 bases and the J gene lost 1 base, with 9 bases spanning the gap. Germline CDR1 MNHEY, CDR2 SMNVEV (reference sequence). CDR3 in DNA: TGTGCCAGCAGTGTTTCAGAAAGCAATCAGCCCCAGCATTTT. Its translation: CASSVSESNQPQHF.

The chain carries TRBV30 and TRBJ1-4; D is undetermined. Trimming removed 1 base at V and 3 bases at J, with 9 bases between. CDR3 length: 14 residues. Germline CDR1 GTSNPN, CDR2 SVGIG (reference sequence). DNA for the CDR3: TGTGCCTGGAGTGAGAGCATGGCTAATGAAAAACTGTTTTTT. As protein: CAWSESMANEKLFF.

V usage is TRBV2 and J usage is TRBJ2-5; no definite D call. Trimming took 6 bases from V and 5 from J, leaving 13 bases between them. CDR3 length: 13 amino acids. The germline gives CDR1 SNHLY, CDR2 FYNNEI. CDR3 residues: CASRPTLGETQYF. DNA for the CDR3: TGTGCCAGCAGGCCAACCTTGGGGGAGACCCAGTACTTC.

The chain recombines TRBV9 with TRBJ1-3; TRBD1 matches at 8 bases. Germline V gene lookup returns CDR1 SGDLS and CDR2 YYNGEE. V was clipped by 4 bases and J by 4 bases; unmatched bases: 16. The CDR3 consists of 18 residues. CDR3 sequence (DNA): TGTGCCAGCAGCCTCGGGACAGGCCAAGGGGCGTCAGGAAACACCATATATTTT. Translated, it gives CASSLGTGQGASGNTIYF.

The chain uses TRBV4-3 and TRBJ1-5, with 9 bases matching TRBD1. V was clipped by 0 bases and J by 0 bases; unmatched bases: 9. Germline V gives CDR1 LGHNA, CDR2 YSLEER. This CDR3 has 19 amino acids. The CDR3 loop is CASSQDLARTGDSNQPQHF. CDR3 bases: TGCGCCAGCAGCCAAGATCTCGCCCGGACAGGGGATAGCAATCAGCCCCAGCATTTT.

This clone was seen only a few times. V gene TRBV13 combines with J gene TRBJ2-2, with unresolved D. CDR1 PRHDT and CDR2 FYEKMQ come from the germline V gene (reference sequence). The length of the CDR3 is 12 residues. Between the trimmed V and J ends, which lost 2 bases and 8 bases, there was a span of 6 bases. The CDR3 nucleotides are TGTGCCAGCAGCTTATCATTGGGGGAGCTGTTTTTT. The encoded protein is CASSLSLGELFF.

This chain connects TRBV7-3 to TRBJ1-1; D gene unclear. This CDR3 comprises 15 residues. Trimming removed 0 bases at V and 1 base at J, with 9 bases between. Germline-derived CDR1 and CDR2 are SGHTA and FQGTGA. CDR3 DNA sequence: TGTGCCAGCAGCTTAACTTCTTCAGGGAACACTGAAGCTTTCTTT. As protein: CASSLTSSGNTEAFF.

The rearrangement links TRBV6-5 to TRBJ1-2; D gene uncertain. Germline CDR1 and CDR2: MNHEY and SVGAGI. The CDR3 has 8 amino acids. Trimming stripped 11 bases from V and 8 bases from J, with 6 bases between. CDR3 nucleotide sequence: TGTGCCTCCGGCGGCTACACCTTC. It codes for CASGGYTF.

The rearrangement joins TRBV28 to TRBJ2-7; possibly TRBD1 for D (7 bases). The V end lost 5 bases, the J end lost 6 bases, and 17 bases lay between the germline ends. Germline values: CDR1 MDHEN, CDR2 SYDVKM. There are 14 residues in the CDR3. CDR3 DNA sequence: TGTGCCAGCAGTATCCCGACAGGGAGGACCGAGCAGTACTTC. Translating it yields CASSIPTGRTEQYF.

This chain connects TRBV7-2 to TRBJ2-7; 9 bases match TRBD1. The V and J ends lost 11 bases and 1 base, in that order; junction bases with no gene match: 3. Germline CDR1 and CDR2: SGHTA and FQGNSA. This CDR3 is built from 12 residues. The CDR3 sequence is CASGQGSYEQYF. CDR3 nucleotide sequence: TGTGCCTCGGGACAGGGTTCCTACGAGCAGTACTTC.

This clone was seen more than once but under ten times. The chain is built from TRBV5-1 and TRBJ2-2; D may correspond to TRBD1 or TRBD2 (5 bases each). The CDR3 has 14 residues. CDR1 is SGHRS and CDR2 is YFSETQ in the germline V gene. Deletions cut 1 base from V and 4 bases from J, with 8 bases between. The CDR3 DNA sequence: TGCGCCAGCAGCTTGCAGGGACGCACCGGGGAGCTGTTTTTT. Amino acids: CASSLQGRTGELFF.

This clone was seen a few times. The V call is TRBV2, the J call TRBJ2-5; a weak D match, TRBD2 (5 bases). CDR3 length: 14 amino acids. The germline gives CDR1 SNHLY, CDR2 FYNNEI. Between the trimmed V and J ends, which lost 3 bases and 1 base, there was a span of 9 bases. Here the CDR3 reads CASSDQRSQETQYF. DNA of the CDR3: TGTGCCAGCAGTGATCAGCGGTCCCAAGAGACCCAGTACTTC.

The chain uses TRBV6-5 and TRBJ2-3, with D possibly called TRBD1 or TRBD2 (5 bases each). Trimming left V 0 bases short and J 1 base short, with 11 bases between. CDR3 size: 16 residues. The germline gives CDR1 MNHEY, CDR2 SVGAGI. The CDR3 DNA reads as TGTGCCAGCAGTTACTCGGGGGACGGAGGCACAGATACGCAGTATTTT. Amino acids: CASSYSGDGGTDTQYF.